One T cell receptor (beta chain) is described in this entry. This CDR3 is 14 amino acids long. CDR1 and CDR2 from the germline V gene are SGHRS and YFSETQ. V was shortened by 4 bases and J by 2 bases, with 12 bases between the two germline ends. These data are taken from a study of T cells after yellow fever vaccination. Overall study: Preparing low-cell-number fractions relied on SMART-Seq v4 Ultra Low Input. Regarding the study as a whole: The secondary response was weaker but peaked faster, day 5 versus 15. Subsequent to the booster, the majority of primary-vaccination clones reappeared (around 96% CD4, approximately 90% CD8).

Each CDR3 protein gets one entry after TCRdb re-called the 5' RACE reads with MiXCR. The data show approximately 24,000 distinct CDR3 sequences, with 4.5% to 7% seen just once and roughly 12% held by the top ten. The chain recombines TRBV5-1 with TRBJ1-1; no firm D call. The sample was PBMCs, either bulk or a sorted T-cell subset (CD4+, CD8+, memory, or dextramer-sorted; not recorded which), taken 15 days after the yellow fever booster vaccination. The source of this sequence is a man aged 30 to 39 who received the YFV17D yellow fever vaccine. The CDR3 DNA is TGCGCCAGCAGCCGGACGGATACTAACACTGAAGCTTTCTTT. Amino acids: CASSRTDTNTEAFF.